Sequencing of this TCR beta chain was carried out in a study of T-cell reconstitution after alpha-beta-depleted transplantation in children (dated by TCRdb to 2015 to 2016). About the study as a whole: Using TCR repertoire profiling, the study quantitatively followed how T-cell immune reconstitution unfolded in children after TCRalphabeta/CD19-depleted allogeneic hematopoietic cell transplantation.

The method was PCR. Sequencing relied on an Illumina HiSeq 2500. Molecular barcoding was employed in the preparation of TCR libraries, with unique molecular identifiers being used to normalize TCRbeta repertoire quantification. In-frame beta chains were kept once TCRdb had trimmed the public reads at Q25 with fastp and called clones with MiXCR. CDR3 protein duplicates are merged, each entry listing the most common genes and DNA. This sample holds about 470,000 distinct CDR3 sequences; around two fifths were observed only once. The biggest ten clones account for approximately 25% of the sample. Summary of the overall study and its limitations: Hyperexpanded clone frequencies declined over subsequent months; after one year, T-cell counts and TCRbeta diversity were mostly attributed to newly produced T cells. The apparently early recovery of alphabetaT-cell counts about two months after transplant reportedly depended on only several hundred rapidly expanded clones that came from non-depleted graft cells. In some patients, high TCRbeta diversity at day 60 was attributed to recipient T cells and intrathymic progenitors that had survived conditioning.

In the paper's terms, the treatment or condition label means: allogeneic hematopoietic cell transplantation with graft depleted of TCRalphabeta T cells and CD19 B cells. The transplant recipients were children given TCRalphabeta/CD19-depleted allogeneic hematopoietic cell grafts. V drops 2 bases and J drops 0 bases, leaving 10 bases in between. CDR1 and CDR2, per the germline V gene, are MNHEY and SVGEGT. The cysteine opens and the phenylalanine closes a CDR3 of 15 amino acids. CDR3 DNA is the only sequence kept; it has 45 bases, read in frame from the first base. There are a few counts of this clonotype. What antigen it recognizes has not been identified. Nothing much larger sits one base from this clone, and base qualities are not available.

Source: PBMCs, taken before TCRalphabeta/CD19-depleted stem cell transplant. The sequence links TRBV6-2 or TRBV6-3 to TRBJ1-1; TRBD1 is possibly the D segment (5 matching bases). The origin of this receptor is a girl aged 2-10 years with aplastic anemia, due to receive a stem cell transplant. The encoded CDR3 is CASSYRGPMNTEAFF. Here is the DNA: TGTGCCAGCAGTTACCGGGGACCAATGAACACTGAAGCTTTCTTT.